The 2 T cell receptor beta chains below come from one sample, sequenced in a study of cytomegalovirus exposure and HLA in healthy donors. The PCR used 60 Vbeta and 13 Jbeta primers. Profiled with immunoSEQ multiplex PCR; TCRdb holds only in-frame clones, not every one. There are about 130,000 clones in the sample; more than 15% occur only once, and about 3.1% lies in the top ten. The sample was PBMCs. The receptors here all came from a female donor in good health and CMV-seropositive.

This clone was observed a single time. Additional DNA sequences in this sample encode the identical CDR3. For the CDR3, the DNA is TGTGCCAGTAGTATCCGGGATAGCAATCAGCCCCAGCATTTT. It codes for CASSIRDSNQPQHF. V and J are TRBV19 and TRBJ1-5; D is unclear. V gave up 3 bases and J gave up 0 bases, with 6 bases separating them. Germline V gives CDR1 LNHDA, CDR2 SQIVND (reference sequence). This CDR3 has 14 residues.

This clone turned up a few times. This chain uses TRBV29-1 with TRBJ2-3; 8 bases are shared with TRBD2. Trimming took 7 bases from V and 4 from J; bases not matched to a gene: 22. Germline V CDR1 and CDR2: SQVTM, ANQGSEA. There are 18 residues in the CDR3. CDR3 DNA: TGCAGCGCCATGGGAATGGCGGGGGGCAACCTAAGGGCAGATACGCAGTATTTT. This gives the protein CSAMGMAGGNLRADTQYF.